The text below deals with one T cell receptor beta chain. The same CDR3 can be traced to other DNA sequences in this sample. These data originate in a study of shared clonotypes between healthy human individuals. The data were produced by immunoSEQ multiplex PCR, yet TCRdb's version contains in-frame clones alone and is incomplete. The data contain 2.5 million or so clones, approximately 90% of them singletons. In germline, CDR1 is MNHNS, CDR2 SASEGT. Trimming at V came to 4 bases and at J to 2 bases, leaving 3 bases not matched to a gene. The CDR3 contains 14 residues. The chain carries TRBV6-1 and TRBJ2-7; 9 bases map to TRBD1. The sequence was collected from a man between 18 and 35 years old in good health. The sample comprised naive CD4+ T cells sorted from blood. Subset specified: CD45RA+ positively selected. For the CDR3, the DNA is TGTGCCAGCAGTGGAGACAGGGGGACCTACGAGCAGTACTTC. Its protein is CASSGDRGTYEQYF.